This TCR beta chain was captured in a study of blood T cell repertoires in COVID-19. This clone was recorded once. Original methodology: It was from reference gene primer amplification that nucleated cell counts were estimated. Generated by immunoSEQ multiplex PCR, the TCRdb table keeps only in-frame clones and is missing some. V, J and clone size reflect that table, while D and trimming were determined from the DNA. The sample comprises some 190,000 clones, roughly 80% of which are singletons, and under 15% rests with the top ten. The CDR3 totals 19 residues. Germline V lookup: CDR1 SGDLS, CDR2 YYNGEE. Unmatched junction bases numbered 24, after V lost 4 bases and J lost 8 bases. Participant ages covered roughly 18 to 89 years across 25 or so US areas. The study assigned cohorts using participant-reported clinical history. A COVID-19 case had been met by exposed participants during the 2 weeks before study entry.

The V gene is TRBV9, the J gene TRBJ2-7, with TRBD2 matching over 10 bases. What was sequenced was PBMCs or T cells enriched from blood (not recorded which). The sequence came from a man aged 55 to 70 who had been exposed to COVID-19. The CDR3 DNA is TGTGCCAGCAGCTCCGAAGGGGTCTCCGGGCTAGCGGGAGCTGGGAAGCAGTACTTC. It translates to CASSSEGVSGLAGAGKQYF.